The 5 T cell receptor beta chains below were found in one sample sequenced in a study of cytotoxic CD8 clonotypes in ibrutinib-treated CLL. Sequenced by immunoSEQ multiplex PCR; TCRdb stores in-frame clones only, minus some. This sample has over 150,000 clones, with 55% to 85% found just once. The input for sequencing was PBMCs, taken after 24 months of ibrutinib treatment. The receptors originated from a human donor with chronic lymphocytic leukemia.

The V call is TRBV18, the J call TRBJ2-5; 7 bases match TRBD1. V shed 4 bases and J 5 bases; nucleotides not matched to a gene: 7. CDR3 size: 14 residues. Germline CDR1 is KGHSH and CDR2 is LQKENI. CDR3 sequence reads: CASSRTGALETQYF. The CDR3 bases are TGTGCCAGCTCACGGACAGGTGCCTTGGAGACCCAGTACTTC.

The rearrangement uses TRBV6-5 and TRBJ2-4; D is tentatively TRBD1 or TRBD2 (6 bases each). This CDR3 spans 13 amino acids. V gave up 7 bases and J gave up 7 bases, with 14 bases separating them. Looked up from germline, CDR1 is MNHEY and CDR2 is SVGAGI. The CDR3, as DNA: TGTGCCAGCACCCCCTCGGGGGCTAACATTCAGTACTTC. Protein product: CASTPSGANIQYF.

This clone was counted between two and nine times. The V gene is TRBV28, the J gene TRBJ2-1, with a possible D match to TRBD2 (5 bases). The CDR3 covers 17 residues. V was shortened by 2 bases and J by 0 bases, with 14 bases between the two germline ends. Germline loops: CDR1 MDHEN, CDR2 SYDVKM. CDR3: CASSLRSGKSSYNEQFF. The CDR3 DNA reads TGTGCCAGCAGTTTAAGGTCCGGGAAGAGCTCCTACAATGAGCAGTTCTTC.

CDR3 sequence (DNA): TGTGCCAGCAGCCAACATAGCGGGTCCAGCGGGGAGCTGTTTTTT. Translated, it gives CASSQHSGSSGELFF. The chain links TRBV14 to TRBJ2-2; 7 bases match TRBD2. V shed 2 bases, J shed 7 bases, and the junction held 7 bases outside the gene matches. The CDR3 totals 15 residues. Germline V lookup: CDR1 SGHDN, CDR2 FVKESK.

The gene calls are TRBV7-9 and TRBJ2-7; TRBD1 matches 7 bases. The CDR3 covers 14 residues. Losses at the gene ends were 5 bases for V and 2 bases for J; bases not matched to a gene: 6. Germline assignment: CDR1 SEHNR and CDR2 FQNEAQ (reference sequence). CDR3 DNA sequence: TGTGCCAGCAGCGCCCCGGGACAGCCCTACGAGCAGTACTTC. Translated, it gives CASSAPGQPYEQYF.